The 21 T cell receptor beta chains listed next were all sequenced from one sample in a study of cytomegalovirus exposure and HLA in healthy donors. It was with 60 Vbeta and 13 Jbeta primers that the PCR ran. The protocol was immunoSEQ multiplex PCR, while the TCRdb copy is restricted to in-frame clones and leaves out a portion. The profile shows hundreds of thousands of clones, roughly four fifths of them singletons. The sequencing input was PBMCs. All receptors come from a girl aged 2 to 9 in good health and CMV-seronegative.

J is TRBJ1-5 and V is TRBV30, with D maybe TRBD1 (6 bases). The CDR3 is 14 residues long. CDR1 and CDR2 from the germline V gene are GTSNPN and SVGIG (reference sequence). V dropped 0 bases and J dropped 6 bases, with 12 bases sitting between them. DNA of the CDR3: TGTGCCTGGAGTGTGGGGGCGGCAGGTCAGCCCCAGCATTTT. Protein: CAWSVGAAGQPQHF. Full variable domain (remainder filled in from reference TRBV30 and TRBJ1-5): SQTIHQWPATLVQPVGSPLSLECTVEGTSNPNLYWYRQAAGRGLQLLFYSVGIGQISSEVPQNLSASRPQDRQFILSSKKLLLSDSGFYLCAWSVGAAGQPQHFGDGTRLSIL.

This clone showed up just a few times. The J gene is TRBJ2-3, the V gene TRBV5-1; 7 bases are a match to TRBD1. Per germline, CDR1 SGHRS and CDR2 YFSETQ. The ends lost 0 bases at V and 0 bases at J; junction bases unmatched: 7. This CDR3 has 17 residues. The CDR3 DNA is TGCGCCAGCAGCTTGGAGGGGGACAGCTCTAGCACAGATACGCAGTATTTT. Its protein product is CASSLEGDSSSTDTQYF. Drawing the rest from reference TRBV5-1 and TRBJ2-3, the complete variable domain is KAGVTQTPRYLIKTRGQQVTLSCSPISGHRSVSWYQQTPGQGLQFLFEYFSETQRNKGNFPGRFSGRQFSNSRSEMNVSTLELGDSALYLCASSLEGDSSSTDTQYFGPGTRLTVL.

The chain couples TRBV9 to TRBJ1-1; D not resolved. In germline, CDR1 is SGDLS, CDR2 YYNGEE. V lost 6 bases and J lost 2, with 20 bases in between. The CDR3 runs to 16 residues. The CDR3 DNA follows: TGTGCCAGCAACACCCCGGGGTTAATGGAAAACACTGAAGCTTTCTTT. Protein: CASNTPGLMENTEAFF. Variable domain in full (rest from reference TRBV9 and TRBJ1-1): DSGVTQTPKHLITATGQRVTLRCSPRSGDLSVYWYQQSLDQGLQFLIQYYNGEERAKGNILERFSAQQFPDLHSELNLSSLELGDSALYFCASNTPGLMENTEAFFGQGTRLTVV.

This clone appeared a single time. CDR3 sequence: CATSRADRYYGYTF. The CDR3 DNA sequence: TGTGCCACCAGCAGAGCAGACAGATACTATGGCTACACCTTC. The J gene is TRBJ1-2, the V gene TRBV15; D may be TRBD1 (5 bases). The CDR3 runs to 14 residues. Germline V gives CDR1 LNHNV, CDR2 YYDKDF (reference sequence). V lost 1 base, J lost 3 bases, and 9 bases lay in between.

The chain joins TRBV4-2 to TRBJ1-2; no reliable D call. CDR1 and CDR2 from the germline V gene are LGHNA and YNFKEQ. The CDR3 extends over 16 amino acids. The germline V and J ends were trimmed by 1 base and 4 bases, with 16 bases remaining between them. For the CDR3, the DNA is TGTGCCAGCAGCCAAGGGGCAGACCAGACCATCTATGGCTACACCTTC. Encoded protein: CASSQGADQTIYGYTF.

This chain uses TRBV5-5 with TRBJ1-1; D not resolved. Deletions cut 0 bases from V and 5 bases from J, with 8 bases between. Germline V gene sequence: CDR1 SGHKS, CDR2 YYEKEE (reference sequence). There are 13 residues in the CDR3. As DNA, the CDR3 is TGTGCCAGCAGCTTGGTCGGGAAAACTGAAGCTTTCTTT. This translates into CASSLVGKTEAFF.

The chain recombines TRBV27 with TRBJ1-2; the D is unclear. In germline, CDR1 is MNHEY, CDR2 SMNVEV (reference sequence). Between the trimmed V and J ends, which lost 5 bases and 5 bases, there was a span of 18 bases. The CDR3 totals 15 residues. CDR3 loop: CASSPLEFDPYGYTF. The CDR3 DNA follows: TGTGCCAGCAGTCCGCTAGAATTTGATCCGTATGGCTACACCTTC.

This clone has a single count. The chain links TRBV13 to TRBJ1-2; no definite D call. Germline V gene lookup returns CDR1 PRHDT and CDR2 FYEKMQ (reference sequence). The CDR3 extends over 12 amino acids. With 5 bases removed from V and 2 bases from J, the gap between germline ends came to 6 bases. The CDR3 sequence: CASSLTNYGYTF. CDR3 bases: TGTGCCAGCAGCCTAACCAACTATGGCTACACCTTC.

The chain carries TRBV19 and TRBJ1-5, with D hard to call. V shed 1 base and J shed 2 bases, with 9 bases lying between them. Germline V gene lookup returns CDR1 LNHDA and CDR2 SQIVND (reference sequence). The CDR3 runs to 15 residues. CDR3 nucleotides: TGTGCCAGTAGTATAGGTTTGCGGGGCAATCAGCCCCAGCATTTT. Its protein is CASSIGLRGNQPQHF.

DNA for the CDR3: TGTGCCAGCAGTGAGTCGCTGGGGACAGGGGGAGATACGCAGTATTTT. This translates into CASSESLGTGGDTQYF. This chain uses TRBV25-1 with TRBJ2-3; 11 positions agree with TRBD1. V lost 3 bases and J lost 5; bases outside the gene matches: 7. This CDR3 contains 16 residues. Germline loops: CDR1 MGHDK, CDR2 SYGVNS. Full variable domain (remainder filled in from reference TRBV25-1 and TRBJ2-3): EADIYQTPRYLVIGTGKKITLECSQTMGHDKMYWYQQDPGMELHLIHYSYGVNSTEKGDLSSESTVSRIRTEHFPLTLESARPSHTSQYLCASSESLGTGGDTQYFGPGTRLTVL.

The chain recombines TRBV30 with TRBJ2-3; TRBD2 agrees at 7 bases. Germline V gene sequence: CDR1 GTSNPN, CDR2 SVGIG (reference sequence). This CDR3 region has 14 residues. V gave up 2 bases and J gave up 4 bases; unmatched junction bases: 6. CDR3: CAWSSSGEADTQYF. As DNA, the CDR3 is TGTGCCTGGAGTTCTAGCGGTGAGGCAGATACGCAGTATTTT.

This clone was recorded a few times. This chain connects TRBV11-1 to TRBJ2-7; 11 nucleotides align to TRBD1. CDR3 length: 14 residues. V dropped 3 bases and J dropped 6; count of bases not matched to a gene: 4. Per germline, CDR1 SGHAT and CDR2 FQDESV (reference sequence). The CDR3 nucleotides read TGTGCCAGCAGCTTGGACAGGGGGCATTTCGAGCAGTACTTC. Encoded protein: CASSLDRGHFEQYF.

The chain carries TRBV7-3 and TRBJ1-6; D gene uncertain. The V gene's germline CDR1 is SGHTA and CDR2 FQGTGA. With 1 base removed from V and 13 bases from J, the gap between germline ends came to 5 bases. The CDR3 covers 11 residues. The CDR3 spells CASSLISPLHF. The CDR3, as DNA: TGTGCCAGCAGCTTAATCTCGCCCCTCCACTTT.

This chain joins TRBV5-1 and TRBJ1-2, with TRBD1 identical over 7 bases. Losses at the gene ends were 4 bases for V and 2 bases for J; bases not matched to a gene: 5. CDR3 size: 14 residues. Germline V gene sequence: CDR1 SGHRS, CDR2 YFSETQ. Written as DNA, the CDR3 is TGCGCCAGCAGCCAAACGACAGGGAACTATGGCTACACCTTC. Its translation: CASSQTTGNYGYTF.

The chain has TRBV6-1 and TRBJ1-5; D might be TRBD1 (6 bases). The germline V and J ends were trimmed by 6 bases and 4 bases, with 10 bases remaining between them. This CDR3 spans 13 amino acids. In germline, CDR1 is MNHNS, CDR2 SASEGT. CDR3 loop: CASSRTANQPQHF. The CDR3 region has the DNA TGTGCCAGCAGCAGGACAGCAAATCAGCCCCAGCATTTT.

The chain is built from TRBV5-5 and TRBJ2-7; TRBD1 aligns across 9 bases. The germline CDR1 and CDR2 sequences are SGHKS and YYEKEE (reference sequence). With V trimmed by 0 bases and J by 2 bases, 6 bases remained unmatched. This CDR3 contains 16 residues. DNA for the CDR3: TGTGCCAGCAGCTTGGATTACAGACAGGGGGCCTACGAGCAGTACTTC. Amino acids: CASSLDYRQGAYEQYF.

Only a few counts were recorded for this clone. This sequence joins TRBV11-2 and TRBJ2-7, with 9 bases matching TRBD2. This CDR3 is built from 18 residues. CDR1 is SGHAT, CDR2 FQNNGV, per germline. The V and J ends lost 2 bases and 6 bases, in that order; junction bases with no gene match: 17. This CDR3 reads CASSLWMTSGGGGCEQYF. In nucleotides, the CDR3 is TGTGCCAGCAGCTTATGGATGACTAGCGGAGGGGGGGGGTGCGAGCAGTACTTC.

CDR3 protein: CASSLSGAWYGYTF. CDR3 in DNA: TGTGCCAGCAGCTTGAGTGGGGCGTGGTATGGCTACACCTTC. The chain has TRBV5-4 and TRBJ1-2; tentative D call: TRBD1 (5 bases). Germline loops: CDR1 SGHNT, CDR2 YYREEE (reference sequence). Trimming removed 1 base at V and 5 bases at J, with 12 bases between. This CDR3 comprises 14 residues.

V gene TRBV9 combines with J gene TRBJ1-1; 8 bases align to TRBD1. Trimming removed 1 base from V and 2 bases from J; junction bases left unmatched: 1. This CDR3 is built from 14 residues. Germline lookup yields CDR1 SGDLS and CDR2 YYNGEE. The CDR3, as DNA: TGTGCCAGCAGCGTAACAGGGGGAAACACTGAAGCTTTCTTT. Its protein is CASSVTGGNTEAFF.

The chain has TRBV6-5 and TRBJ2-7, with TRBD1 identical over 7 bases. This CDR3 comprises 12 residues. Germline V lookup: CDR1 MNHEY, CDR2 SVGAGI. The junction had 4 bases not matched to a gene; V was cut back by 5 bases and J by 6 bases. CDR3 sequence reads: CASSQTGIEQYF. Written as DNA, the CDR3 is TGTGCCAGCAGTCAGACAGGGATCGAGCAGTACTTC.

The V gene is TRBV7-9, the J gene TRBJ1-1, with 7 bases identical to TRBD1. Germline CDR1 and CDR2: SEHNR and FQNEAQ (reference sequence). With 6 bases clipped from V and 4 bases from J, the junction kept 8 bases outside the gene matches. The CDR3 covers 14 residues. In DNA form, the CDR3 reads TGTGCCAGCAGACCCACAGGGGTCGGCACTGAAGCTTTCTTT. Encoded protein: CASRPTGVGTEAFF.